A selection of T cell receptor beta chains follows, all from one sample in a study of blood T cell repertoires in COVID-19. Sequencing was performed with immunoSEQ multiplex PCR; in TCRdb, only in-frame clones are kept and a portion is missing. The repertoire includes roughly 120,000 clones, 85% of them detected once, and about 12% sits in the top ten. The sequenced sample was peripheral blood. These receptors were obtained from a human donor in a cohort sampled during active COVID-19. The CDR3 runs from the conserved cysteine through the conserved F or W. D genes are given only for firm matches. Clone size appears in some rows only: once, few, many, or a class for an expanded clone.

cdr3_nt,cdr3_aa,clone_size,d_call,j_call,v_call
TGTGCCAGCAGTTTTTCTAAGAGGATTGAGCAGTTCTTC,CASSFSKRIEQFF,.,.,TRBJ2-1,TRBV6-2/TRBV6-3
TGTGCCAGTAGTAACGAGTATTATGGCTACACCTTC,CASSNEYYGYTF,.,.,TRBJ1-2,TRBV19
TGTGCCAGCAGCAGTCGACAGTCCCGGGCGTCCGCCAAAAACATTCAGTACTTC,CASSSRQSRASAKNIQYF,.,.,TRBJ2-4,TRBV27
TGTGCCACCAGCAGATCCGGGACCTACAATGAGCAGTTCTTC,CATSRSGTYNEQFF,.,.,TRBJ2-1,TRBV15
TGTGCCAGCAGCGTGGAGGGCCCAGGCGAGCAGTACTTC,CASSVEGPGEQYF,.,.,TRBJ2-7,TRBV9
TGTGCCAGCAGCCAAGATCAAGGGACAGAAGCTTTCTTT,CASSQDQGTEAFF,.,.,TRBJ1-1,TRBV4-2
TGCGCCAGCAGCTTAGGGGGTGAGTTTCACGAGCAGTACTTC,CASSLGGEFHEQYF,.,.,TRBJ2-7,TRBV5-1
TGTGCCAGCAGCCAATCCGGACAGGGGGCCCCATGGTCCAATGAGCAGTTCTTC,CASSQSGQGAPWSNEQFF,.,TRBD1,TRBJ2-1,TRBV14
TGTGCCAGCAGCCGACGCCCAGGCCTCGTGGGCACAGATACGCAGTATTTT,CASSRRPGLVGTDTQYF,.,.,TRBJ2-3,TRBV11-2
TGTGCCAGCAGCCCGTCCGGGACAGGGGTCGAAAAACTGTTTTTT,CASSPSGTGVEKLFF,.,TRBD1,TRBJ1-4,TRBV3-1/TRBV3-2
TGTGCCAGCAGCGCCCCGGGACAGGGGATCTCCTACGAGCAGTACTTC,CASSAPGQGISYEQYF,few,.,TRBJ2-7,TRBV21-1
TGTGCCAGCAGCTTAACGGGACAGGACCCCTTGGGCTACACCTTC,CASSLTGQDPLGYTF,.,TRBD1,TRBJ1-2,TRBV7-8
TGTGCCAGCAGCCAAGGGGACATAACCTATGGCTACACCTTC,CASSQGDITYGYTF,.,.,TRBJ1-2,TRBV3-1/TRBV3-2
TGCGCCAGCAGCCAACTTTTACAGGGGAGCCGTGGCTACACCTTC,CASSQLLQGSRGYTF,.,TRBD1,TRBJ1-2,TRBV4-3
TGTGCCAGCAGGCAGGAAACCTACAATGAGCAGTTCTTC,CASRQETYNEQFF,.,.,TRBJ2-1,TRBV2
TGTGCCATCAGTCGGGTAGCGGGGGGGAGCTCCTACAATGAGCAGTTCTTC,CAISRVAGGSSYNEQFF,once,TRBD2,TRBJ2-1,TRBV10-3
TGTGCCAGCAGCGGACAGGGTCAGAACACTGAAGCTTTCTTT,CASSGQGQNTEAFF,.,TRBD1,TRBJ1-1,TRBV5-5
TGTGCCAGCAGCGCGGGGAACCTCCTTGAAGCTTTCTTT,CASSAGNLLEAFF,.,.,TRBJ1-1,TRBV5-5
TGTGCCAGCAGCTTGGCCTACTACAATGAGCAGTTCTTC,CASSLAYYNEQFF,.,.,TRBJ2-1,TRBV5-8
TGTGCCACCAGTGATTTGAGGTACGAGCGGGGAGGAGATACGCAGTATTTT,CATSDLRYERGGDTQYF,.,TRBD2,TRBJ2-3,TRBV24-1